Described below is a single T cell receptor beta chain sequence and its context. Sequencing was performed with immunoSEQ multiplex PCR; in TCRdb, only in-frame clones are kept and a portion is missing. The repertoire holds roughly 48,000 clones, with about 94% as singletons. This sample is part of a study of T cell changes during pregnancy in multiple sclerosis. This clonotype was obtained from a female donor with multiple sclerosis, enrolled in a pregnancy study. Sequences were derived from CD4+ T cells from peripheral blood mononuclear cells, sampled in the first trimester of pregnancy.

DNA for the CDR3: TGTGCCATCCGCCCCGGGACCGGGGGACCAGATACGCAGTATTTT. Its translation: CAIRPGTGGPDTQYF. The chain combines TRBV10-3 with TRBJ2-3, with D maybe TRBD2 (6 bases). Germline CDR1 and CDR2: ENHRY and SYGVKD. The CDR3 has 15 residues. Trimming removed 8 bases from V and 4 bases from J, with 19 bases in between.